This entry concerns a single TCR beta chain. In terms of age and location, participants ranged from roughly 18 to 95 years and lived in approximately 24 US areas. Donors in Cohort 3 counted as recovered after two negative PCRs, clearance, or symptom resolution. Profiled with immunoSEQ multiplex PCR; TCRdb holds only in-frame clones, not every one. The sample includes more than 200,000 clones, around 90% seen only once; the top ten take about 1.6%. Germline loops: CDR1 LNHDA, CDR2 SQIVND (reference sequence). This CDR3 comprises 21 residues. After removal of 4 bases from V and 1 base from J, the junction contained 17 bases not matched to a gene. This record comes from a study of blood T cell repertoires in COVID-19. Study-level information: T cells, B-cell-depleted T cells, or PBMCs provided the cDNA or gDNA that served as material.

The sequence was obtained from a woman aged 50 to 60 who had recovered from COVID-19. This rearrangement joins TRBV19 to TRBJ2-6; 9 nucleotides agree with TRBD2. The specimen was PBMCs or T cells enriched from blood (not recorded which). The CDR3 DNA follows: TGTGCCAGTAGTAGCCCCAAATGGGGTAGCGGGAGAAGGTCTGGGGCCAACGTCCTGACTTTC. This sequence encodes CASSSPKWGSGRRSGANVLTF. Complete variable domain (other parts from reference TRBV19 and TRBJ2-6): DGGITQSPKYLFRKEGQNVTLSCEQNLNHDAMYWYRQDPGQGLRLIYYSQIVNDFQKGDIAEGYSVSREKKESFPLTVTSAQKNPTAFYLCASSSPKWGSGRRSGANVLTFGAGSRLTVL.